The rows below give T cell receptor beta chains drawn from one sample of a study of OX40 agonist ivuxolimab in advanced cancers. Produced via immunoSEQ multiplex PCR; TCRdb's table is partial and in-frame only. Here the sample spans about 18,000 clones, approximately 85% being singletons. Source: CD4+ or CD8+ T cells sorted from blood, taken in a trial of the OX40 agonist ivuxolimab. The receptors were gathered from an adult with an advanced solid tumor such as melanoma, head and neck, liver or kidney cancer. CDR3s include the opening cysteine and the closing phenylalanine or tryptophan. Fields, in order: clone size, V gene, J gene, D gene, CDR3 protein, CDR3 DNA. D genes are given only for firm matches. Clone size is given for some rows only: seen once, a few or many times, or a class if the clone is expanded.

>-|TRBV30|TRBJ1-4|-
CAWSGGAEKLFF
TGTGCCTGGAGTGGTGGGGCTGAAAAACTGTTTTTT
>-|TRBV28|TRBJ1-1|TRBD1
CASSPPGQVIAAFF
TGTGCCAGCAGTCCGCCGGGACAGGTTATTGCAGCTTTCTTT
>-|TRBV30|TRBJ2-7|-
CAWSVARYEQYF
TGTGCCTGGAGTGTGGCAAGGTACGAGCAGTACTTC
>-|TRBV27|TRBJ1-1|-
CASSPLVNTEAFF
TGTGCCAGCAGCCCCTTGGTGAACACTGAAGCTTTCTTT
>-|TRBV27|TRBJ2-7|-
CASSQGHEQYF
TGTGCCAGCAGTCAGGGCCACGAGCAGTACTTC
>-|TRBV5-1|TRBJ1-1|-
CASGPSASNTEAFF
TGCGCCAGCGGCCCATCAGCCTCGAACACTGAAGCTTTCTTT
>-|TRBV7-8|TRBJ1-4|TRBD1
CASSLLGQGGEKLFF
TGTGCCAGCAGCTTGCTGGGACAGGGAGGGGAAAAACTGTTTTTT
>many|TRBV19|TRBJ1-5|TRBD1
CASTETGSTPQHF
TGTGCCAGTACCGAGACAGGGTCAACGCCCCAGCATTTT
>-|TRBV7-6|TRBJ2-3|-
CASSLAYETITDTQYF
TGTGCCAGCAGCTTAGCGTATGAGACTATCACAGATACGCAGTATTTT
>-|TRBV29-1|TRBJ1-6|-
CSVALEWGAPLLYNSPLHF
TGCAGCGTTGCCTTAGAGTGGGGGGCCCCCCTGTTATATAATTCACCCCTCCACTTT
>-|TRBV11-2|TRBJ1-5|-
CASSPGPYQPQHF
TGTGCCAGCAGCCCCGGTCCTTATCAGCCCCAGCATTTT
>-|TRBV7-8|TRBJ1-3|-
CASTHSFGNTIYF
TGTGCCAGCACTCACTCCTTTGGAAACACCATATATTTT
>once|TRBV19|TRBJ1-2|-
CASTPGQGNGYTF
TGTGCCAGTACCCCAGGGCAGGGCAATGGCTACACCTTC
>few|TRBV5-1|TRBJ2-3|-
CASSLDTDTQYF
TGCGCCAGCAGCTTGGACACAGATACGCAGTATTTT
>few|TRBV28|TRBJ1-1|-
CASSHGGVEAFF
TGTGCCAGCAGCCACGGGGGAGTTGAAGCTTTCTTT
>-|TRBV10-3|TRBJ2-7|-
CAISESRVSSYEQYF
TGTGCCATCAGTGAGTCGAGGGTGAGCTCCTACGAGCAGTACTTC
>-|TRBV27|TRBJ2-7|-
CASSFQGGSSYEQYF
TGTGCCAGCAGTTTCCAAGGGGGAAGCTCCTACGAGCAGTACTTC
>few|TRBV7-6|TRBJ2-1|-
CASSSNYNEQFF
TGTGCCAGCAGTTCTAACTACAATGAGCAGTTCTTC
>-|TRBV28|TRBJ1-2|-
CASSFGTGYGYTF
TGTGCCAGCAGTTTCGGGACCGGCTATGGCTACACCTTC
>-|TRBV2|TRBJ2-7|TRBD2
CASSTGTSGAKYEQYF
TGTGCCAGCAGTACAGGGACTAGCGGAGCTAAATACGAGCAGTACTTC
>-|TRBV30|TRBJ2-7|-
CAWSFGQSGNVPYF
TGTGCCTGGAGCTTCGGACAGTCGGGTAACGTCCCGTACTTC
>-|TRBV21-1|TRBJ1-6|-
CASNLDRCNSPLHF
TGTGCCAGCAACCTCGACAGGTGTAATTCACCCCTCCACTTT
>-|TRBV6-5|TRBJ2-7|-
CASSPDTNEQYF
TGTGCCAGCAGCCCTGACACGAACGAGCAGTACTTC